What follows are 28 T cell receptor beta chains derived from one specimen sequenced in a study of blood T cell repertoires in COVID-19. Profiled with immunoSEQ multiplex PCR; TCRdb holds only in-frame clones, not every one. The table shows fewer than 150,000 clones, with about 90% occurring only once. Sequencing input: peripheral blood. The receptors derive from a man between 65 and 85 years old who had recovered from COVID-19.

The chain is built from TRBV6-5 and TRBJ2-4; D perhaps matches TRBD2 (5 bases). Germline lookup yields CDR1 MNHEY and CDR2 SVGAGI. This CDR3 contains 16 residues. V lost 2 bases, J lost 4 bases, and 15 bases lay in between. CDR3 sequence: CASSYGVGRGKNIQYF. The CDR3 region has the DNA TGTGCCAGCAGTTACGGAGTAGGCCGAGGGAAAAACATTCAGTACTTC.

This chain links TRBV7-2 with TRBJ2-7; possibly TRBD2 for D (6 bases). The germline gives CDR1 SGHTA, CDR2 FQGNSA. The CDR3 is made up of 14 amino acids. With 4 bases removed from V and 2 bases from J, the gap between germline ends came to 12 bases. The DNA for the CDR3 is TGTGCCAGCAGCTCGGGGAGCGGGCCCTACGAGCAGTACTTC. As protein: CASSSGSGPYEQYF.

This rearrangement joins TRBV6-5 to TRBJ1-1, with D unclear. In germline, CDR1 is MNHEY, CDR2 SVGAGI. Deletions cut 2 bases from V and 1 base from J, with 8 bases between. The CDR3 is made up of 14 amino acids. DNA of the CDR3: TGTGCCAGCAGTTACCGACGGGAGAACACTGAAGCTTTCTTT. This translates into CASSYRRENTEAFF.

The rearrangement uses TRBV14 and TRBJ1-2; no definite D call. Germline CDR1 and CDR2: SGHDN and FVKESK. V was clipped by 0 bases and J by 3 bases, with 8 bases between them. The CDR3 is made up of 14 amino acids. CDR3 coding DNA: TGTGCCAGCAGCCAAGATTTCGGGGACTATGGCTACACCTTC. This codes for CASSQDFGDYGYTF. Full variable domain (rest looked up from reference TRBV14 and TRBJ1-2): EAGVTQFPSHSVIEKGQTVTLRCDPISGHDNLYWYRRVMGKEIKFLLHFVKESKQDESGMPNNRFLAERTGGTYSTLKVQPAELEDSGVYFCASSQDFGDYGYTFGSGTRLTVV.

The gene calls are TRBV3-1 (or the pseudogene TRBV3-2) and TRBJ1-5; 8 bases agree with TRBD1. Germline-derived CDR1 and CDR2 are LGHDT and YNNKEL (reference sequence). The CDR3 length is 14 residues. V lost 4 bases and J lost 5; bases outside the gene matches: 4. The DNA of the CDR3 is TGTGCCAGCAGCCTCGGACAGGGATATCAGCCCCAGCATTTT. Protein product: CASSLGQGYQPQHF.

The V and J genes are TRBV10-3 and TRBJ2-3; 8 positions match TRBD2. V was clipped by 4 bases and J by 4 bases; unmatched bases: 10. CDR1 and CDR2 from the germline V gene are ENHRY and SYGVKD. The CDR3 consists of 16 residues. The CDR3 DNA reads TGTGCCATCAGTGCCCCCGGGGGGGTCGGGGCAGATACGCAGTATTTT. This sequence encodes CAISAPGGVGADTQYF.

The gene calls are TRBV7-9 and TRBJ2-3; TRBD2 might be the D (6 bases). Germline V CDR1 and CDR2: SEHNR, FQNEAQ (reference sequence). V was pared by 1 base and J by 4 bases, with 18 bases between. The CDR3 sequence is 17 residues long. In nucleotides, the CDR3 is TGTGCCAGCAGCTTAGATATGGTGGCGGGAAGGGCAGATACGCAGTATTTT. This codes for CASSLDMVAGRADTQYF. Together with reference TRBV7-9 and TRBJ2-3, the CDR3 gives the full variable domain: DTGVSQNPRHKITKRGQNVTFRCDPISEHNRLYWYRQTLGQGPEFLTYFQNEAQLEKSRLLSDRFSAERPKGSFSTLEIQRTEQGDSAMYLCASSLDMVAGRADTQYFGPGTRLTVL.

This chain connects TRBV28 to TRBJ1-2, with 9 bases that match TRBD1. CDR3 size: 14 residues. Germline V gives CDR1 MDHEN, CDR2 SYDVKM. The V gene end was trimmed by 5 bases and the J gene end by 8 bases; junction bases not matched to a gene: 9. The CDR3 reads CASSRGQGLYGYTF. Written as DNA, the CDR3 is TGTGCCAGCAGTCGAGGACAGGGGCTTTACGGCTACACCTTC.

This chain connects TRBV27 to TRBJ2-5; 7 nucleotides line up with TRBD2. Germline CDR1 reads MNHEY; CDR2 reads SMNVEV (reference sequence). CDR3 length equals 15 residues. The junction had 5 bases not matched to a gene; V was cut back by 2 bases and J by 2 bases. Here the CDR3 reads CASSLRVGGQETQYF. In DNA, the CDR3 is TGTGCCAGCAGTTTACGGGTGGGAGGGCAAGAGACCCAGTACTTC.

The V and J genes are TRBV19 and TRBJ2-2; TRBD1 might be the D (5 bases). This CDR3 region has 17 residues. Germline-derived CDR1 and CDR2 are LNHDA and SQIVND (reference sequence). V was shortened by 3 bases and J by 2 bases, with 16 bases between the two germline ends. CDR3 amino acids: CASSINTGTTNTGELFF. The CDR3 bases are TGTGCCAGTAGTATTAATACAGGCACCACCAACACCGGGGAGCTGTTTTTT.

The chain uses TRBV28 and TRBJ1-2, with TRBD1 matching over 10 bases. CDR1 is MDHEN and CDR2 is SYDVKM in the germline V gene. V was clipped by 6 bases and J by 8 bases; unmatched bases: 6. This CDR3 region has 13 residues. The CDR3, as DNA: TGTGCCAGCAGGAGACAGGGGGCAAGAGGCTACACCTTC. It codes for CASRRQGARGYTF.

The chain is built from TRBV2 and TRBJ1-5; TRBD1 matches 7 bases. Losses at the gene ends were 5 bases for V and 1 base for J; bases not matched to a gene: 5. This CDR3 has 15 amino acids. Germline CDR1 is SNHLY and CDR2 is FYNNEI. CDR3 region: CASSPQGISNQPQHF. Written as DNA, the CDR3 is TGTGCCAGCAGTCCACAGGGGATCAGCAATCAGCCCCAGCATTTT.

V is TRBV7-3 and J is TRBJ1-3; D unclear. This CDR3 is built from 14 residues. V was trimmed by 2 bases and J by 0 bases, leaving 5 bases between them. Germline V gene data show CDR1 as SGHTA and CDR2 as FQGTGA. The CDR3 bases are TGTGCCAGCAGCTTACACGGCTCTGGAAACACCATATATTTT. It specifies CASSLHGSGNTIYF.

The CDR3 loop is CASSTQAGEVTQYF. The CDR3 DNA reads TGTGCCAGCAGTACCCAGGCGGGGGAGGTGACCCAGTACTTC. The rearrangement links TRBV6-5 to TRBJ2-5; 7 bases line up with TRBD2. The V gene end was trimmed by 5 bases and the J gene end by 7 bases; junction bases not matched to a gene: 10. Germline CDR1 MNHEY, CDR2 SVGAGI. This CDR3 is 14 amino acids long.

CDR3 sequence reads: CASSQVWTGGNEKLFF. The CDR3 DNA sequence: TGCGCCAGCAGCCAAGTGTGGACAGGGGGTAATGAAAAACTGTTTTTT. The rearrangement joins TRBV4-1 to TRBJ1-4; 10 nucleotides match TRBD1. This CDR3 is 16 amino acids long. Germline CDR1 and CDR2: MGHRA and YSYEKL. V trimming: 1 base; J trimming: 4 bases; junction bases outside the gene matches: 3.

This clone was recorded once. J is TRBJ2-4 and V is TRBV4-1; possible D gene TRBD2, 6 bases. The V end was cut by 1 base, the J end by 2 bases, with 12 bases between. Germline CDR1 is MGHRA and CDR2 is YSYEKL. The CDR3 extends over 16 amino acids. For the CDR3, the DNA is TGCGCCAGCAGCCAAGTTCCCCGGGACTCCAAAAACATTCAGTACTTC. This gives the protein CASSQVPRDSKNIQYF.

CDR3 in amino acids: CAWSKYSPYEQYF. DNA for the CDR3: TGTGCCTGGAGTAAATACAGCCCCTACGAGCAGTACTTC. The V call is TRBV30, the J call TRBJ2-7; unclear D gene. This CDR3 contains 13 residues. V lost 2 bases to trimming and J lost 2 bases, with 10 bases between them. Germline CDR1 is GTSNPN and CDR2 is SVGIG (reference sequence).

The chain links TRBV2 to TRBJ2-1; D perhaps matches TRBD1 (6 bases). This CDR3 spans 12 amino acids. Deletions cut 8 bases from V and 9 bases from J, with 14 bases between. In germline, CDR1 is SNHLY, CDR2 FYNNEI. CDR3 protein: CASGGDRGEQFF. The CDR3 DNA sequence: TGTGCCAGCGGGGGCGATAGGGGTGAGCAGTTCTTC.

V gene TRBV9 combines with J gene TRBJ1-6; a possible D gene is TRBD1 (5 bases). V lost 0 bases, J lost 7 bases, and 5 bases lay in between. The CDR3 is 13 residues long. Looked up from germline, CDR1 is SGDLS and CDR2 is YYNGEE. The CDR3 here is CASSVEGNSPLHF. The CDR3 DNA reads as TGTGCCAGCAGCGTAGAGGGGAATTCACCCCTCCACTTT.

V gene TRBV5-1 combines with J gene TRBJ2-7; 12 nucleotides line up with TRBD2. With V trimmed by 2 bases and J by 6 bases, 9 bases remained unmatched. The CDR3 extends over 16 amino acids. Germline V lookup: CDR1 SGHRS, CDR2 YFSETQ. CDR3 sequence (DNA): TGCGCCAGCAGCTTATCTAGCGGGGGGGTTAATAGCGAGCAGTACTTC. Protein product: CASSLSSGGVNSEQYF.

The chain couples TRBV3-1 (or the pseudogene TRBV3-2) to TRBJ1-6; maybe TRBD1 (6 bases). Germline CDR1 reads LGHDT; CDR2 reads YNNKEL (reference sequence). Trimming pared 0 bases from V and 3 bases from J, leaving 15 bases between. CDR3 length: 18 residues. The DNA of the CDR3 is TGTGCCAGCAGCCAAGACCCATCAGGGGCCGGCTATAATTCACCCCTCCACTTT. Its translation: CASSQDPSGAGYNSPLHF.

The rearrangement joins TRBV27 to TRBJ1-4; 9 nucleotides match TRBD1. Germline values: CDR1 MNHEY, CDR2 SMNVEV (reference sequence). The CDR3 extends over 17 amino acids. Trimming removed 11 bases from V and 0 bases from J; junction bases left unmatched: 13. The chain's CDR3 is CAGGRDRDFPTNEKLFF. The CDR3 nucleotides read TGTGCCGGGGGTCGGGACAGGGACTTCCCAACTAATGAAAAACTGTTTTTT.

This chain uses TRBV7-3 with TRBJ1-1; D is possibly TRBD1 (6 bases). The CDR3 length is 13 residues. The germline V and J ends were trimmed by 5 bases and 12 bases, with 19 bases remaining between them. CDR1 is SGHTA and CDR2 is FQGTGA in the germline V gene. CDR3 amino acids: CASSPSPGHETFF. The CDR3 coding sequence is TGTGCCAGCAGCCCCTCCCCGGGACACGAGACTTTCTTT.

This clone is a singleton in its sample. This sequence joins TRBV28 and TRBJ1-1; D gene unclear. Trimming removed 6 bases from V and 9 bases from J, with 14 bases in between. Germline CDR1 and CDR2: MDHEN and SYDVKM. This CDR3 contains 12 residues. For the CDR3, the DNA is TGTGCCAGCAGATCCCAGGTGGCGAAAGCTTTCTTT. Protein: CASRSQVAKAFF.

Here the CDR3 reads CASSLRPDSAYEQYF. CDR3 bases: TGTGCCAGCAGCTTGCGCCCCGATAGCGCCTACGAGCAGTACTTC. The chain carries TRBV5-4 and TRBJ2-7; a weak D match, TRBD2 (5 bases). V was trimmed by 1 base and J by 2 bases, leaving 13 bases between them. The CDR3 has 15 residues. The germline CDR1 and CDR2 sequences are SGHNT and YYREEE (reference sequence).

The chain joins TRBV5-5 to TRBJ2-7; 7 bases line up with TRBD1. Germline lookup yields CDR1 SGHKS and CDR2 YYEKEE (reference sequence). The CDR3 runs to 14 residues. Trimming removed 0 bases from V and 2 bases from J; junction bases left unmatched: 2. CDR3 amino acids: CASSLGGQTYEQYF. The CDR3 coding sequence is TGTGCCAGCAGCTTGGGGGGACAGACCTACGAGCAGTACTTC.

The chain recombines TRBV24-1 with TRBJ2-2; 9 bases are a match to TRBD2. Trimming cost V 7 bases and J 4 bases; bases outside gene matches: 15. Germline V CDR1 and CDR2: KGHDR, SFDVKD. This CDR3 is built from 18 residues. This CDR3 reads CATSPRKGSGSLTGELFF. DNA for the CDR3: TGTGCCACCAGCCCCCGGAAGGGTAGCGGGAGTCTCACCGGGGAGCTGTTTTTT.

The chain is built from TRBV7-9 and TRBJ2-2, with D possibly being TRBD2 (5 bases). The V and J ends lost 3 bases and 8 bases respectively, with 10 bases between them. The CDR3 has 13 amino acids. CDR1 is SEHNR, CDR2 FQNEAQ, per germline (reference sequence). CDR3 region: CASSFEGVGELFF. CDR3 nucleotide sequence: TGTGCCAGCAGCTTCGAGGGAGTGGGGGAGCTGTTTTTT.